This T cell receptor beta chain appears in the sequencing data of a study of blood T cell repertoires in COVID-19. The wider study: Both acute and convalescent COVID-19 samples were obtained from the United States, Italy and Spain. T cells, B-cell-depleted T cells, or PBMCs provided the cDNA or gDNA that served as material.

In the original workflow: Estimated nucleated cell counts came from reference gene primer amplification. TCRdb keeps only in-frame clones here, not all; method: immunoSEQ multiplex PCR. Clonal size and the V and J genes are those of that table, whereas D and trimming came from the DNA. The sample has about 150,000 clones, approximately 83% seen once; the top ten hold around 3.5%. Germline lookup yields CDR1 MDHEN and CDR2 SYDVKM. The CDR3 loop spans 15 amino acids. V shed 5 bases and J shed 3 bases, with 14 bases lying between them. The V and J genes are TRBV28 and TRBJ1-5, with a weak D call TRBD1 (6 bases). This receptor was taken from a man between 65 and 85 years old with acute or convalescent COVID-19. The sample was peripheral blood. CDR3 region: CASSKGHRPNQPQHF. For the CDR3, the DNA is TGTGCCAGCAGTAAGGGACACCGTCCCAATCAGCCCCAGCATTTT.